The present TCR beta chain was sequenced within a study of cytomegalovirus exposure and HLA in healthy donors. Study-level background: From about 200 million T cells, an earlier analysis saw approximately 110 million unique TCR beta sequences. Study-wide points: For TCR beta chains, V- and J-gene trimming was later linked to a missense DCLRE1C variant.

On this clone itself: What it binds is not known.

The PCR used 60 Vbeta and 13 Jbeta primers. Generated by immunoSEQ multiplex PCR, the TCRdb table keeps only in-frame clones and is missing some. This table has about 110,000 clones, around 80% appearing once. With V trimmed by 1 base and J by 8 bases, 3 bases remained unmatched. CDR1 is MDHEN, CDR2 SYDVKM, per germline. CDR3 length: 13 amino acids. This receptor was identified in an older woman in good health and CMV-seropositive. V gene TRBV28 combines with J gene TRBJ1-2; TRBD1 aligns across 8 bases. What was sequenced was PBMCs. The CDR3 loop reads CASSLSDREGYTF. Written as DNA, the CDR3 is TGTGCCAGCAGTTTATCGGACAGGGAAGGCTACACCTTC.